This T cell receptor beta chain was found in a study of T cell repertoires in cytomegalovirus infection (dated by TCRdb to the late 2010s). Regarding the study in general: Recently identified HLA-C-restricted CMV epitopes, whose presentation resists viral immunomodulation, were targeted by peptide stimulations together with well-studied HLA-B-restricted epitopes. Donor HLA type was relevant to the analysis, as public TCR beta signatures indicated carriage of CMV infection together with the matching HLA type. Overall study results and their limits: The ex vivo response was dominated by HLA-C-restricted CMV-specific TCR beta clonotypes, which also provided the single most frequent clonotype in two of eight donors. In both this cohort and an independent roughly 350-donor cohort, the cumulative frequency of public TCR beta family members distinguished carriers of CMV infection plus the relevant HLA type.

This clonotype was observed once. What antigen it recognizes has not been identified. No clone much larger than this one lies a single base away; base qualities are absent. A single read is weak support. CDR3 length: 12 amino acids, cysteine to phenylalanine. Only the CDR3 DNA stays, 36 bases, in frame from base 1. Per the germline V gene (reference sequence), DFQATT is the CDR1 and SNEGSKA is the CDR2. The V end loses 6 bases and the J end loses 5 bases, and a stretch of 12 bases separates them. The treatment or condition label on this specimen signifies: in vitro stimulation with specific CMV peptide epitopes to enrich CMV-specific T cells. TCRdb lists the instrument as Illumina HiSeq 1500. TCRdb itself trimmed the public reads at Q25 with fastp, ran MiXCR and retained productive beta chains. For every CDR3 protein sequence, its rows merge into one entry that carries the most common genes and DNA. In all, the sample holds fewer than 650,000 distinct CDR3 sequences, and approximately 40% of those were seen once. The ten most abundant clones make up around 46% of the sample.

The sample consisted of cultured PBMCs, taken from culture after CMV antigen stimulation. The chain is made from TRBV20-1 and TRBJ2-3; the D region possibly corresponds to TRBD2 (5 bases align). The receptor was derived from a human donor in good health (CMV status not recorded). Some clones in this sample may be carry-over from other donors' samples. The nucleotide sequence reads TGCAGTGCCCAACACGCGGGAGATACGCAGTATTTT. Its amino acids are CSAQHAGDTQYF.